This T cell receptor beta chain originates from a study of blood T cell repertoires in COVID-19. Study-level background: Sample material is recorded as cDNA or gDNA derived from T cells, B-cell-depleted T cells, or PBMCs.

Produced via immunoSEQ multiplex PCR; TCRdb's table is partial and in-frame only. This sample has more than 300,000 clones; 70% to 90% occur once, and the top ten carry 1.5% to 2%. The sample holds one count of this clone. The TCR was taken from a woman in her thirties with COVID-19, enrolled during active disease. Sequenced sample: peripheral blood.

The CDR3 DNA is TGCGCCAGCAGCCAGGGACAGGGCACTGAAGCTTTCTTT. Translation: CASSQGQGTEAFF. V is TRBV4-3 and J is TRBJ1-1, with 9 positions matching TRBD1. V shed 3 bases and J 4 bases; nucleotides not matched to a gene: 0. Germline CDR1 and CDR2: LGHNA and YSLEER. The CDR3 sequence is 13 residues long.